The 9 T cell receptor beta chains in this list originate from one sample, sequenced in a study of PD-1 blockade in classical Hodgkin lymphoma. Some clones are missing from TCRdb's copy, which holds only in-frame ones; the method was immunoSEQ multiplex PCR. The sample holds around 41,000 clones; around 80% are singletons and the top ten take roughly 9.8%. Patients all relapsed after autologous stem cell transplantation, and there was variation in brentuximab vedotin exposure. The sample consisted of peripheral blood mononuclear cells (PBMCs), taken at baseline. Receptors originate from a human donor with classical Hodgkin lymphoma.

This chain connects TRBV7-2 to TRBJ1-5; no firm D call. The V gene's germline CDR1 is SGHTA and CDR2 FQGNSA. V shed 5 bases and J shed 1 base, with 12 bases lying between them. This CDR3 comprises 15 residues. The CDR3 region is CASSPEGRSNQPQHF. The DNA of the CDR3 is TGTGCCAGCAGCCCTGAGGGCAGGAGCAATCAGCCCCAGCATTTT.

The rearrangement joins TRBV18 to TRBJ2-5; tentatively, D is TRBD1 or TRBD2 (6 bases each). This CDR3 region has 15 residues. Germline assignment: CDR1 KGHSH and CDR2 LQKENI. Trimming took off 3 bases at V and 5 bases at J, with 16 bases between the two ends. In DNA, the CDR3 is TGTGCCAGCTCACCCGGGACGGGGGCGTTTGAGACCCAGTACTTC. Its protein is CASSPGTGAFETQYF.

The rearrangement joins TRBV7-8 to TRBJ2-1; no reliable D call. Germline V gene sequence: CDR1 SGHVS, CDR2 FQNEAQ. The CDR3 has 16 amino acids. V was cut by 1 base and J by 0 bases, with 10 bases left in between. The CDR3 coding sequence is TGTGCCAGCAGCTTAGTTTCGGTCAGCTCCTACAATGAGCAGTTCTTC. Encoded protein: CASSLVSVSSYNEQFF.

This chain connects TRBV5-1 to TRBJ2-7; the match to TRBD2 covers 7 bases. The V segment lost 1 base and the J segment 6 bases; nucleotides outside the gene matches: 1. The germline V gene encodes CDR1 SGHRS and CDR2 YFSETQ. This CDR3 has 12 residues. The chain's CDR3 is CASSLPSGEQYF. CDR3 coding DNA: TGCGCCAGCAGCTTGCCTAGCGGCGAGCAGTACTTC.

This clone appeared once. This sequence joins TRBV7-2 and TRBJ1-5; 7 nucleotides agree with TRBD1. The CDR3 is 15 amino acids. The trim removed 2 bases at V and 0 bases at J, leaving 1 base unmatched. Looked up from germline, CDR1 is SGHTA and CDR2 is FQGNSA. The CDR3 sequence: CASSLYRGSNQPQHF. The CDR3 DNA sequence: TGTGCCAGCAGCTTATACAGGGGTAGCAATCAGCCCCAGCATTTT.

The V gene is TRBV19, the J gene TRBJ2-2, with D uncertain. This CDR3 has 13 residues. The V gene lost 2 bases and the J gene lost 7 bases, with 8 bases spanning the gap. Germline-derived CDR1 and CDR2 are LNHDA and SQIVND (reference sequence). CDR3 region: CASSINTFGELFF. CDR3 in DNA: TGTGCCAGTAGTATAAACACGTTCGGGGAGCTGTTTTTT. Full variable domain (missing parts from reference TRBV19 and TRBJ2-2): DGGITQSPKYLFRKEGQNVTLSCEQNLNHDAMYWYRQDPGQGLRLIYYSQIVNDFQKGDIAEGYSVSREKKESFPLTVTSAQKNPTAFYLCASSINTFGELFFGEGSRLTVL.

This clone was detected only a few times. The chain couples TRBV7-2 to TRBJ2-1, with D unclear. V lost 3 bases to trimming and J lost 5 bases, with 5 bases between them. The CDR3 is 12 amino acids. CDR1 is SGHTA and CDR2 is FQGNSA in the germline V gene. In DNA, the CDR3 is TGTGCCAGCAGCTTTACCCACAATGAGCAGTTCTTC. It encodes CASSFTHNEQFF.

Many counts were recorded for this clone. In DNA form, the CDR3 reads TGTGCCAGCAGTGAAATCTCGTTTTCGGGGATGAGCAATCAGCCCCAGCATTTT. Translation: CASSEISFSGMSNQPQHF. The chain carries TRBV2 and TRBJ1-5; D remains ambiguous. V lost 2 bases, J lost 1 base, and 18 bases lay in between. Germline CDR1 reads SNHLY; CDR2 reads FYNNEI. This CDR3 region has 18 residues.

The gene calls are TRBV6-5 and TRBJ1-3; D is uncertain. The CDR3 has 15 amino acids. The V gene's germline CDR1 is MNHEY and CDR2 SVGAGI. V lost 0 bases, J lost 2 bases, and 8 bases lay in between. The CDR3 DNA sequence: TGTGCCAGCAGTTACTCTGGCGGGGCTGGAAACACCATATATTTT. Amino acids: CASSYSGGAGNTIYF.